The text below deals with one T cell receptor (beta chain). Its antigen remains unidentified. This sample is drawn from a study of shared clonotypes between healthy human individuals. Study findings and constraints: Tissues were not sampled, only blood, and their repertoires likely differ. Non-shared clonotypes displayed generation probabilities falling below those of clonotypes present in all four donors. Naive subsets tended to show greater estimated richness than memory subsets. When naive CD4 clonotypes were compared across a few donors, about 4.9% were shared.

Generated by immunoSEQ multiplex PCR, the TCRdb table keeps only in-frame clones and is missing some. The top ten clones hold roughly 0.23% of a sample with fewer than 850,000 clones, just over 95% of them seen once. The naive CD8 fraction comprised CD45RO-negative cells positively selected for CCR7 and excluded terminally differentiated effector memory CD45RA+ cells. CDR3 length equals 16 residues. The V segment lost 0 bases and the J segment 4 bases; nucleotides outside the gene matches: 2. Germline CDR1 reads MNHEY; CDR2 reads SVGAGI. V gene TRBV6-5 combines with J gene TRBJ2-1; 11 bases are shared with TRBD2. Input material: naive CD8+ T cells sorted from blood. This receptor was identified in a man aged 25-45 years in good health. The CDR3 here is CASSYSGLAEYNEQFF. CDR3 DNA: TGTGCCAGCAGTTACTCGGGACTAGCGGAATACAATGAGCAGTTCTTC.